Here is one T cell receptor beta chain with its context. Authors' methods: Reference gene primer amplification yielded estimated nucleated cell counts. Method: immunoSEQ multiplex PCR; TCRdb's copy keeps in-frame clones and lacks some. Clonal size and the V and J genes are those of that table, whereas D and trimming came from the DNA. Of about 220,000 clones in the sample, 75% to 85% are singletons; the top ten hold under 2.5%. Germline V lookup: CDR1 SGHNT, CDR2 YENEEA. Trimming left V 1 base short and J 0 bases short, with 3 bases between. CDR3 length: 13 amino acids. This entry belongs to a study of blood T cell repertoires in COVID-19. Across the whole study: The analysed material was cDNA or gDNA that came from T cells, B-cell-depleted T cells, or PBMCs.

The Seattle patients joined while their infection was active and were tracked longitudinally afterward. The source is a woman between 65 and 79 years old with COVID-19, enrolled during active disease. The sequenced sample consisted of peripheral blood. The gene calls are TRBV11-3 and TRBJ2-5; no firm D call. The CDR3 DNA reads TGTGCCAGCAGCTTAGCCAACCAAGAGACCCAGTACTTC. Its translation: CASSLANQETQYF.